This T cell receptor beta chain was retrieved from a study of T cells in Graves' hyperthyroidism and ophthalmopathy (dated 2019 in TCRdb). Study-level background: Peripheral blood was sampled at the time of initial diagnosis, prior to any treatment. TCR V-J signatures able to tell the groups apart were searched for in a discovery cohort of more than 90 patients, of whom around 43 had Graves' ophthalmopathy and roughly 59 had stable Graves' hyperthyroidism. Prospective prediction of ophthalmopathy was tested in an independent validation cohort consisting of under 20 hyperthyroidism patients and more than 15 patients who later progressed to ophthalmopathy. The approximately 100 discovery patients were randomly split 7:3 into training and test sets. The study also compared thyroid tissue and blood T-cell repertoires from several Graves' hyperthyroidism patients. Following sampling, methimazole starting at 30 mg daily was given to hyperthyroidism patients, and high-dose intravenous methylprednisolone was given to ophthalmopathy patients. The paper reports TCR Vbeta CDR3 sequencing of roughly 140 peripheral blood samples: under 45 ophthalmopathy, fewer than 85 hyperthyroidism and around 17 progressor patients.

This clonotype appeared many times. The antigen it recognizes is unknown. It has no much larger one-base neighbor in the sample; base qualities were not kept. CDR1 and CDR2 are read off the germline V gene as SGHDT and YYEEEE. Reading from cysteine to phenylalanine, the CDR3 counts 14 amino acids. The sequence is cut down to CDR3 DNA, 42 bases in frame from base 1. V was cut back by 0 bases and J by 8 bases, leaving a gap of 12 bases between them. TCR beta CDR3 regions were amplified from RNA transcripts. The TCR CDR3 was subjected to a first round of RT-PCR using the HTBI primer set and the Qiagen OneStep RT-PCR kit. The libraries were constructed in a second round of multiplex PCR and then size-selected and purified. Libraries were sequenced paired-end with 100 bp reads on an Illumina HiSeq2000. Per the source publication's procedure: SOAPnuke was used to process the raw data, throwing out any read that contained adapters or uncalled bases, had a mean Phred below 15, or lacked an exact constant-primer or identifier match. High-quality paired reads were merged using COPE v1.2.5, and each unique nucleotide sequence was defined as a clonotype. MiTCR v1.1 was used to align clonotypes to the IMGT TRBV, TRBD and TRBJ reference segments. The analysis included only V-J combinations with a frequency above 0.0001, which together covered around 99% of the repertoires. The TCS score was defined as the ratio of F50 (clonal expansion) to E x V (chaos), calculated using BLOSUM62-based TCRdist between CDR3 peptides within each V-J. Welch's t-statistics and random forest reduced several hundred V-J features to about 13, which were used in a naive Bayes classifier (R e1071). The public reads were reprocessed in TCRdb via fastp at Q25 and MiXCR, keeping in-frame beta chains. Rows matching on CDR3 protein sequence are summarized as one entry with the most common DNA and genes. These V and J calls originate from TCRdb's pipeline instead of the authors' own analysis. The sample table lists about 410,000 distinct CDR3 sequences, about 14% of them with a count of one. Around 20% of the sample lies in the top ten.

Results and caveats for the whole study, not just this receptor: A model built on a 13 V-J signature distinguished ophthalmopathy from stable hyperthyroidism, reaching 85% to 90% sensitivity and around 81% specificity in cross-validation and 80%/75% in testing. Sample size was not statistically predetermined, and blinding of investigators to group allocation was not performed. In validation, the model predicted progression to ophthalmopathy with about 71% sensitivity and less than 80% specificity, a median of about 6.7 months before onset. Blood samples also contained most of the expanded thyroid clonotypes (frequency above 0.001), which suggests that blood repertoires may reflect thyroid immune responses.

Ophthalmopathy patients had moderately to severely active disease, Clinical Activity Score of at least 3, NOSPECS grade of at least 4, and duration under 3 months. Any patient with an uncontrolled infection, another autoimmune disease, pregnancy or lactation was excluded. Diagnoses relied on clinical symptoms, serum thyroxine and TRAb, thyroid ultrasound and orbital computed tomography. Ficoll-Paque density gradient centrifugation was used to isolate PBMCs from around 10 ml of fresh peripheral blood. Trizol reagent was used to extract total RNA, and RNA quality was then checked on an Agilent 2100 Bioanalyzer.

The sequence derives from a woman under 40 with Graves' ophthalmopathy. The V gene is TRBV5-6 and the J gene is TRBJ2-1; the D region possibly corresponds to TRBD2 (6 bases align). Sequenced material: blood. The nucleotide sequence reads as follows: TGTGCCAGCAGCTTGGTCGGGGGTGCGGATGAGCAGTTCTTC. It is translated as CASSLVGGADEQFF.